This T cell receptor (beta chain) was recorded in a study of cytomegalovirus exposure and HLA in healthy donors. As to this clone: Antigen unknown.

Study-wide results and limits: Per published reports, the classifier diagnosed cytomegalovirus status with high specificity and sensitivity. An Asian-associated ancestry cluster reportedly showed fewer N-insertions than the roughly 670-donor mean in a later analysis.

Both 60 Vbeta primers and 13 Jbeta primers went into the PCR. Libraries were prepared by immunoSEQ multiplex PCR; TCRdb keeps only in-frame clonotypes and omits some of them. This sample has 170,000 or so clones, with 75% to 85% found just once. Trimming cost V 1 base and J 1 base; bases outside gene matches: 4. This CDR3 comprises 16 residues. Per germline, CDR1 GTSNPN and CDR2 SVGIG (reference sequence). The sample taken for sequencing was PBMCs. The clonotype was recovered from a woman between 55 and 75 years old in good health and CMV-seropositive. The chain employs TRBV30 and TRBJ1-4; 9 positions agree with TRBD1. The CDR3 coding sequence is TGTGCCTGGAGTGGAGGGACAGGGAGAACTAATGAAAAACTGTTTTTT. Its translation is CAWSGGTGRTNEKLFF.